The 25 T cell receptor beta chains presented below share a single source sample, sequenced in a study of cytomegalovirus exposure and HLA in healthy donors. Only in-frame clones appear in the TCRdb table, and some are missing; sequencing was by immunoSEQ multiplex PCR. The table shows about 280,000 clones, with 88% occurring only once. Sequences were obtained from PBMCs. All receptors derive from a woman in her late teens or twenties in good health and CMV-seronegative.

The J gene is TRBJ2-7, the V gene TRBV6-1; 7 bases map to TRBD2. Germline assignment: CDR1 MNHNS and CDR2 SASEGT. This CDR3 has 14 amino acids. After removal of 8 bases from V and 0 bases from J, the junction contained 7 bases not matched to a gene. CDR3 bases: TGTGCCAGCGGTGTGGGAGGGAGCTCCTACGAGCAGTACTTC. Residues: CASGVGGSSYEQYF.

CDR3 sequence: CAGKTGSNQPQHF. For the CDR3, the DNA is TGTGCCGGGAAGACAGGGTCGAATCAGCCCCAGCATTTT. This chain connects TRBV28 to TRBJ1-5; 7 nucleotides line up with TRBD1. The CDR3 contains 13 residues. Germline assignment: CDR1 MDHEN and CDR2 SYDVKM. J lost 4 bases, V lost 11 bases, and 8 bases had no gene match.

The DNA for the CDR3 is TGTGCCAGCAGCCCCTCTAGCGGGAGTTCAGGCTACGAGCAGTACTTC. As protein: CASSPSSGSSGYEQYF. The chain uses TRBV9 and TRBJ2-7; TRBD2 matches at 10 bases. The length of the CDR3 is 16 residues. Trimming took 4 bases from V and 3 from J; bases not matched to a gene: 10. Germline values: CDR1 SGDLS, CDR2 YYNGEE.

This clone was seen a few times. For the CDR3, the DNA is TGCGCCAGCAGACTGATGATCGGTCCCTACGAGCAGTACTTC. It translates to CASRLMIGPYEQYF. J is TRBJ2-7 and V is TRBV5-1; D unresolved. Germline assignment: CDR1 SGHRS and CDR2 YFSETQ. The CDR3 is 14 residues long. V was cut by 5 bases and J by 2 bases, with 14 bases left in between.

Only one count was recorded for this clone. This rearrangement joins TRBV30 to TRBJ1-3, with 7 bases fitting TRBD1. V lost 4 bases, J lost 3 bases, and 6 bases stayed unmatched. The length of the CDR3 is 14 residues. Germline assignment: CDR1 GTSNPN and CDR2 SVGIG (reference sequence). Here the CDR3 DNA reads TGTGCCTGGACTCAGACAGGGTATGGAAACACCATATATTTT. It codes for CAWTQTGYGNTIYF.

This chain connects TRBV6-4 to TRBJ2-7, with D possibly being TRBD1 (6 bases). Germline CDR1 and CDR2: MRHNA and SNTAGT. The CDR3 totals 13 residues. Trimming left V 5 bases short and J 5 bases short, with 13 bases between. The CDR3 here is CASSRTDRHEQYF. CDR3 in DNA: TGTGCCAGCAGTAGGACCGACAGGCACGAGCAGTACTTC.

The chain carries TRBV15 and TRBJ1-2, with D possibly matching TRBD1 (5 bases). Germline V lookup: CDR1 LNHNV, CDR2 YYDKDF (reference sequence). The CDR3 sequence is 15 residues long. Trimming left V 0 bases short and J 8 bases short, with 16 bases between. The CDR3 loop reads CATSRDRRGTGGYTF. The CDR3 region has the DNA TGTGCCACCAGCAGAGATAGAAGGGGCACGGGCGGCTACACCTTC.

The gene calls are TRBV5-1 and TRBJ2-1; D is undetermined. Trimming left V 2 bases short and J 10 bases short, with 7 bases between. The CDR3 length is 11 residues. The germline V gene has CDR1 SGHRS and CDR2 YFSETQ. The CDR3 is CASSLWQEQFF. The CDR3 DNA is TGCGCCAGCAGCTTATGGCAGGAGCAGTTCTTC. Supplemented by reference TRBV5-1 and TRBJ2-1, the full variable domain reads KAGVTQTPRYLIKTRGQQVTLSCSPISGHRSVSWYQQTPGQGLQFLFEYFSETQRNKGNFPGRFSGRQFSNSRSEMNVSTLELGDSALYLCASSLWQEQFFGPGTRLTVL.

This rearrangement joins TRBV10-3 to TRBJ1-4, with a tentative D call TRBD1 (5 bases). The V gene's germline CDR1 is ENHRY and CDR2 SYGVKD. Trimming left V 0 bases short and J 6 bases short, with 11 bases between. This CDR3 has 15 residues. The CDR3 DNA reads TGTGCCATCAGTGAGTCGCGACGGGGGGATGAAAAACTGTTTTTT. This encodes CAISESRRGDEKLFF.

V is TRBV4-3 and J is TRBJ2-1; TRBD2 matches 7 bases. V dropped 4 bases and J dropped 2; count of bases not matched to a gene: 8. The CDR3 contains 16 residues. The germline gives CDR1 LGHNA, CDR2 YSLEER. The CDR3 DNA is TGCGCCAGCAGCCCACGACCGGGAGGCGCCTACAATGAGCAGTTCTTC. This gives the protein CASSPRPGGAYNEQFF.

The V call is TRBV4-2, the J call TRBJ2-7; D is unclear. This CDR3 comprises 13 residues. Deletions cut 0 bases from V and 7 bases from J, with 10 bases between. Germline V gives CDR1 LGHNA, CDR2 YNFKEQ. CDR3 bases: TGTGCCAGCAGCCAAGATCTAACGAGGGAGCAGTACTTC. Residues: CASSQDLTREQYF.

The chain couples TRBV4-1 to TRBJ2-7; TRBD2 matches at 7 bases. J was trimmed by 3 bases and V by 1 base; bases with no gene match: 6. The CDR3 is made up of 15 amino acids. The germline V gene encodes CDR1 MGHRA and CDR2 YSYEKL. CDR3 sequence: CASSQGGGSDYEQYF. The CDR3 DNA reads as TGCGCCAGCAGCCAAGGGGGCGGGAGCGACTACGAGCAGTACTTC.

The chain couples TRBV9 to TRBJ1-2, with 7 bases lining up with TRBD1. There are 14 residues in the CDR3. CDR1 and CDR2 (germline): SGDLS, YYNGEE. Trimming took 3 bases from V and 7 from J; bases not matched to a gene: 9. The CDR3 nucleotides are TGTGCCAGCAGCGCAAAAGGGGGCGCGGGTGGCTACACCTTC. This encodes CASSAKGGAGGYTF.

V and J are TRBV28 and TRBJ2-7; maybe TRBD2 (5 bases). V lost 5 bases, J lost 2 bases, and 13 bases lay in between. The CDR3 has 14 residues. Germline CDR1 reads MDHEN; CDR2 reads SYDVKM. CDR3 sequence reads: CASSAPEAAYEQYF. Written as DNA, the CDR3 is TGTGCCAGCAGTGCGCCGGAGGCGGCCTACGAGCAGTACTTC.

This sequence joins TRBV5-1 and TRBJ2-7, with a possible D match to TRBD2 (6 bases). V lost 2 bases to trimming and J lost 4 bases, with 16 bases between them. Germline V lookup: CDR1 SGHRS, CDR2 YFSETQ. This CDR3 contains 15 residues. The CDR3 DNA reads as TGCGCCAGCAGCTTAAGGTGGGAGGCTCTTTACGAGCAGTACTTC. Residues: CASSLRWEALYEQYF.

The rearrangement uses TRBV4-3 and TRBJ2-2; TRBD2 matches at 11 bases. This CDR3 has 16 residues. CDR1 and CDR2 from the germline V gene are LGHNA and YSLEER. Trimming cost V 0 bases and J 8 bases; bases outside gene matches: 5. The CDR3: CASSQDLLAGVGELFF. For the CDR3, the DNA is TGCGCCAGCAGCCAAGATCTACTAGCGGGAGTAGGGGAGCTGTTTTTT.

The V call is TRBV11-2, the J call TRBJ2-1; D remains ambiguous. V lost 1 base, J lost 0 bases, and 4 bases lay in between. This CDR3 comprises 14 residues. Germline CDR1 and CDR2: SGHAT and FQNNGV. CDR3 protein: CASSLGSSYNEQFF. The DNA for the CDR3 is TGTGCCAGCAGCTTAGGTAGCTCCTACAATGAGCAGTTCTTC.

This chain connects TRBV2 to TRBJ2-7, with 7 bases identical to TRBD2. Germline values: CDR1 SNHLY, CDR2 FYNNEI. The trim removed 8 bases at V and 0 bases at J, leaving 7 bases unmatched. The CDR3 spans 14 residues. The chain's CDR3 is CASQTSVSSYEQYF. The CDR3, as DNA: TGTGCCAGCCAAACTAGCGTGAGCTCCTACGAGCAGTACTTC.

The chain carries TRBV2 and TRBJ1-1, with TRBD1 as a possible D gene (6 bases). Per germline, CDR1 SNHLY and CDR2 FYNNEI. V was trimmed by 11 bases and J by 0 bases, leaving 10 bases between them. The CDR3 consists of 12 residues. The CDR3 region is CARGALNTEAFF. Written as DNA, the CDR3 is TGTGCCCGGGGGGCGTTGAACACTGAAGCTTTCTTT.

This chain uses TRBV25-1 with TRBJ2-7; 7 nucleotides agree with TRBD2. The V segment lost 7 bases and the J segment 7 bases; nucleotides outside the gene matches: 10. Germline CDR1 reads MGHDK; CDR2 reads SYGVNS. There are 13 residues in the CDR3. The CDR3, as DNA: TGTGCCAGCACCTCCAGGGAGGGTAAAGAGCAGTACTTC. Its protein product is CASTSREGKEQYF.

The J gene is TRBJ2-7, the V gene TRBV7-2; 7 bases are a match to TRBD1. J lost 4 bases, V lost 4 bases, and 7 bases had no gene match. The germline CDR1 and CDR2 sequences are SGHTA and FQGNSA. The length of the CDR3 is 14 residues. DNA for the CDR3: TGTGCCAGCAGCTGGGACACAGGGGATTACGAGCAGTACTTC. Translated: CASSWDTGDYEQYF.

This chain joins TRBV7-6 and TRBJ2-1; 11 bases line up with TRBD2. V lost 3 bases, J lost 8 bases, and 24 bases stayed unmatched. The CDR3 is 21 residues long. Germline-derived CDR1 and CDR2 are SGHVS and FNYEAQ. DNA of the CDR3: TGTGCCAGCAGCTTTCCCGCTCCCCTGACTCTCTTAGCGGGAGGGGTAGATGAGCAGTTCTTC. It translates to CASSFPAPLTLLAGGVDEQFF.

This clone was observed a single time. V usage is TRBV30 and J usage is TRBJ1-4; D uncertain. Germline lookup yields CDR1 GTSNPN and CDR2 SVGIG (reference sequence). The CDR3 is 13 amino acids. V lost 4 bases and J lost 8, with 14 bases in between. The CDR3 reads CAWNWGVREKLFF. The DNA for the CDR3 is TGTGCCTGGAATTGGGGAGTAAGGGAAAAACTGTTTTTT.

This clone was seen only once. CDR3 in amino acids: CASSQDSPFYNEQFF. The DNA for the CDR3 is TGCGCCAGCAGCCAGGACAGTCCTTTTTACAATGAGCAGTTCTTC. The chain joins TRBV4-3 to TRBJ2-1, with a tentative D call TRBD1 (6 bases). CDR1 and CDR2 from the germline V gene are LGHNA and YSLEER. This CDR3 is built from 15 residues. V lost 3 bases and J lost 4, with 13 bases in between.

This chain joins TRBV4-1 and TRBJ2-7, with TRBD2 matching 13 bases. CDR3 length equals 17 residues. The junction had 5 bases not matched to a gene; V was cut back by 1 base and J by 2 bases. Germline V gene sequence: CDR1 MGHRA, CDR2 YSYEKL. The CDR3 DNA reads TGCGCCAGCAGCCAAGTACTAGCGGGAGGGATCCCCTACGAGCAGTACTTC. Its protein product is CASSQVLAGGIPYEQYF.